This TCR beta chain emerged from a study of Ad26.COV2.S vaccination and SARS-CoV-2 variants. Using immunoSEQ multiplex PCR, the repertoire was profiled, and TCRdb retains in-frame clones only, with some absent. The sample carries around 320,000 clones, about nine tenths recorded once. With V trimmed by 1 base and J by 0 bases, 5 bases remained unmatched. Germline CDR1 reads SGHVS; CDR2 reads FNYEAQ. The CDR3 is 17 amino acids. Treatment defined: 15 to 20 received Ad26.COV2.S at low or high dose, single or two shots; roughly five received placebo; per-sample allocation not given. The samples date from day 63 after the first vaccine or placebo injection.

This TCR came from a person between 18 and 59 years old who received the Ad26.COV2.S COVID-19 vaccine or a placebo. The sequences come from peripheral blood, collected in a trial of Ad26.COV2.S vaccine versus placebo. The J gene is TRBJ2-3, the V gene TRBV7-6, with 9 bases aligning to TRBD2. This CDR3 is CASSLVTAGGSTDTQYF. In DNA, the CDR3 is TGTGCCAGCAGCTTAGTAACAGCGGGGGGTAGCACAGATACGCAGTATTTT.